This T cell receptor beta chain was sequenced during a study of T cells in Graves' hyperthyroidism and ophthalmopathy. For this clonotype: Antigen specificity is unknown.

Overall study findings and caveats: The model made its ophthalmopathy prediction, and onset followed a median approximately 7 months later. Most clonotypes expanded in thyroid above 0.001 were likewise present in blood.

Patients affected by ophthalmopathy presented a Clinical Activity Score of at least 3, a NOSPECS grade of at least 4, and disease duration below 3 months. Those patients with uncontrolled infection, other autoimmune disease, pregnancy or lactation were excluded. RNA transcripts provided the source from which TCR beta CDR3 regions were amplified. Carried out on the TCR CDR3, a first-round RT-PCR used the HTBI primer set. TCRdb used MiXCR to reprocess the multiplex PCR reads, holding one entry per CDR3 protein. The table shows under 400,000 distinct CDR3 sequences, with approximately 18% occurring only once. Sequenced input: blood. This sequence was found in a woman between 40 and 50 years old with Graves' ophthalmopathy.

CDR3 coding DNA: TGTGCCAGCAGCTTGGTTGCTAGCGACGAGCAGTACTTC. It translates to CASSLVASDEQYF. The V call is TRBV27, the J call TRBJ2-7; a possible D gene is TRBD2 (6 bases). The CDR3 sequence is 13 residues long. Trimming took 6 bases from V and 5 from J, leaving 14 bases between them. Germline loops: CDR1 MNHEY, CDR2 SMNVEV (reference sequence).